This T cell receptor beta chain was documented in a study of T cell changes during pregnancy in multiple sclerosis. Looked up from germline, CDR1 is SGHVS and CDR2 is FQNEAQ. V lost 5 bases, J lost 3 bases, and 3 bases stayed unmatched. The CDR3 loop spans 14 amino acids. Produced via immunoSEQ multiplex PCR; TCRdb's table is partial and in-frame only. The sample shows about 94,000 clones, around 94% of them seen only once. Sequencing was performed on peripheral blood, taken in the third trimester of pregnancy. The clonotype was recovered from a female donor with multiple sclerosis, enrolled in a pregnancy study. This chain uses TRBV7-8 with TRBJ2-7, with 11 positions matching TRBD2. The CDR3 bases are TGTGCCAGCAGCCTAGGACTAGCGGGCTACGAGCAGTACTTC. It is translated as CASSLGLAGYEQYF.